The entry below describes one TCR beta chain. The sample belongs to a study of blood T cell repertoires in COVID-19. The CDR3 consists of 15 residues. V gave up 3 bases and J gave up 1 base, with 10 bases separating them. The germline gives CDR1 MNHNY, CDR2 SVGAGI (reference sequence). Profiled with immunoSEQ multiplex PCR; TCRdb holds only in-frame clones, not every one. The sample carries 130,000 to 150,000 clones, 87% recorded once. Cohort assignment relied on participant-reported clinical history. What the recovered Cohort 3 donors had was two negative PCRs, clearance, or symptom resolution. This receptor was obtained from a man between 60 and 70 years old who had recovered from COVID-19. Source material: PBMCs or T cells enriched from blood (not recorded which). The chain uses TRBV6-6 and TRBJ1-5; D gene unclear. The CDR3 DNA follows: TGTGCCAGCAGTTATATGGGAGCCAGCAATCAGCCCCAGCATTTT. Protein product: CASSYMGASNQPQHF.